This TCR beta chain is drawn from a study of blood T cell repertoires in COVID-19. Trimming left V 0 bases short and J 7 bases short, with 13 bases between. CDR3 size: 14 residues. Germline values: CDR1 SGHNT, CDR2 YYREEE (reference sequence). Profiled with immunoSEQ multiplex PCR; TCRdb holds only in-frame clones, not every one. The sample shows 55,000 to 85,000 clones, 70% to 80% of them seen only once. The material sequenced was peripheral blood. The source is a man aged 55 to 70 with active or convalescent COVID-19. The chain is built from TRBV5-4 and TRBJ2-5; TRBD2 is a possible D gene (7 bases). The CDR3 is CASSLEGGQVTQYF. CDR3 nucleotide sequence: TGTGCCAGCAGCTTGGAGGGGGGGCAGGTGACCCAGTACTTC.